This T cell receptor beta chain was captured by sequencing in a study of T cell repertoires in cytomegalovirus infection. Whole-study context: Signatures in public TCR beta sequences pointed to both CMV infection and matching HLA type.

With 0 bases removed from V and 3 bases from J, the gap between germline ends came to 18 bases. The CDR3 is 17 residues long. CDR1 is SEHNR, CDR2 FQNEAQ, per germline (reference sequence). In regard to this clonotype: As yet, its antigen is unknown.

TCRdb fed the reads into MiXCR, producing one record per CDR3 protein. The sample contains about half a million distinct CDR3 sequences, roughly 34% of which appear only once. The sample consisted of cultured PBMCs, taken from culture after CMV antigen stimulation. The source is a human donor in good health (CMV status not recorded). Some clones in this sample may be carry-over from other donors' samples. The chain has TRBV7-9 and TRBJ2-7; tentatively, D is TRBD1 or TRBD2 (7 bases each). The CDR3 nucleotides read TGTGCCAGCAGCTTAGCCAGGGGGGGGGGAAGAGACTACGAGCAGTACTTC. Residues: CASSLARGGGRDYEQYF.